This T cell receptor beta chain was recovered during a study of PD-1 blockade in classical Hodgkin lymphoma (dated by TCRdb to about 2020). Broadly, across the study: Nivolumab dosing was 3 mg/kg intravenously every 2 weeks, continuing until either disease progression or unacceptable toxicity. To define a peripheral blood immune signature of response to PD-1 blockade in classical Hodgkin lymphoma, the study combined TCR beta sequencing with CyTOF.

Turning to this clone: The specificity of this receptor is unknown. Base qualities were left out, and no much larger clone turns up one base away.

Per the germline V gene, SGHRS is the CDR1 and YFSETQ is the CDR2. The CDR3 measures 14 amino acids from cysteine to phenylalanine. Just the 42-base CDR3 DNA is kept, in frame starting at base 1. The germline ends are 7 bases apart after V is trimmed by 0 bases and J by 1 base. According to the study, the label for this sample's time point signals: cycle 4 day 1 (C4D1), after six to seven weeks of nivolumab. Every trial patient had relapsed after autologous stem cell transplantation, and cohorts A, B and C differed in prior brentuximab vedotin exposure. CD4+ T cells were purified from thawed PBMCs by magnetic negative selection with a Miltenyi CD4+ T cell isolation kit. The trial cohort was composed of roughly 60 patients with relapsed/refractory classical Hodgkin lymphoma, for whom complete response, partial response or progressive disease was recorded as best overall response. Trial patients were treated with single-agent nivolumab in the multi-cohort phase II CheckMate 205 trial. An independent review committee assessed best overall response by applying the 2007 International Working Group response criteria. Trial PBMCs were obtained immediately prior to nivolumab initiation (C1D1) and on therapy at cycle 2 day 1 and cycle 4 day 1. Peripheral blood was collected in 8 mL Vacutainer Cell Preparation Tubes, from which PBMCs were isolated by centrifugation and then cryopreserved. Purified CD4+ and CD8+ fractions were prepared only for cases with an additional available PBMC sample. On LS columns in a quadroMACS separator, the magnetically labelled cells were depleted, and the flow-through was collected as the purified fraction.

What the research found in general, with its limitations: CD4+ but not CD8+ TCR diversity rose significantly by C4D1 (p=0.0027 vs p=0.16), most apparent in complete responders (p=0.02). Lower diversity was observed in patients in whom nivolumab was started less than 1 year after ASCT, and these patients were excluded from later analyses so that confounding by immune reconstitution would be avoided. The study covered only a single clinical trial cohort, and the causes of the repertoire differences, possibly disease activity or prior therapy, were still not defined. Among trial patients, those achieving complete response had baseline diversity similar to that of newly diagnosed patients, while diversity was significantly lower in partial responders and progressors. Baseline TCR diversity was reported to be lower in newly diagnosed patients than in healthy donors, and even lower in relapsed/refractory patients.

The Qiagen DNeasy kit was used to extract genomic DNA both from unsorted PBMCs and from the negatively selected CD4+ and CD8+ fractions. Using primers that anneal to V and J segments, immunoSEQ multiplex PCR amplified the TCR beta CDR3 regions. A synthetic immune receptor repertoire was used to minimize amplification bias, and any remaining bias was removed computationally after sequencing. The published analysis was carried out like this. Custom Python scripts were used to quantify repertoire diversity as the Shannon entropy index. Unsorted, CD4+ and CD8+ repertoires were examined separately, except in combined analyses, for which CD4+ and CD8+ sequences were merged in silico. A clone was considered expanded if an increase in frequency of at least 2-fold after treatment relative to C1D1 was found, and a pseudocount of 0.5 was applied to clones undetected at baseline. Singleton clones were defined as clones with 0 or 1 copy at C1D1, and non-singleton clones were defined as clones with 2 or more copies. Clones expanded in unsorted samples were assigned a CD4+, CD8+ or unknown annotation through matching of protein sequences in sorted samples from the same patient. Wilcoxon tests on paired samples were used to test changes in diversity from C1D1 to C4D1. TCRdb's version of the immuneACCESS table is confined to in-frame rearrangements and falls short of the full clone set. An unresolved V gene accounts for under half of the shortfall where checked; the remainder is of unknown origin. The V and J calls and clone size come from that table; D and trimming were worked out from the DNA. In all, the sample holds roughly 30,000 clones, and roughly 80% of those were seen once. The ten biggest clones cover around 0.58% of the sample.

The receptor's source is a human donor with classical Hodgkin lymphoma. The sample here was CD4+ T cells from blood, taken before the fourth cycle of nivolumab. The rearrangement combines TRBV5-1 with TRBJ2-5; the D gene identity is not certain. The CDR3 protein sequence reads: CASSLGQSQETQYF. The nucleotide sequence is TGCGCCAGCAGCTTGGGGCAGAGCCAAGAGACCCAGTACTTC.